This T cell receptor beta chain was retrieved from a study of vaccination effects on CD4 cells after COVID-19. Under the ViraFEST assay, PBMC were stimulated with viral peptide pools so that antigen-specific CD4+ T cells expanded. Sequencing was performed afterwards. Scientists isolated CD4+ T cells after a roughly 10-day culture period ended. Each vaccine recipient was nucleocapsid antibody negative and had no prior SARS-CoV-2 infection. Cultivation was performed at two million PBMC per well with 10 IU/ml IL-2 and 9.5 to 10 ug/ml peptides added. V was trimmed by 6 bases and J by 15 bases, leaving 27 bases between them. This CDR3 is built from 15 residues. Germline values: CDR1 MDHEN, CDR2 SYDVKM. Assay: immunoSEQ multiplex PCR; the TCRdb copy retains only in-frame clones and omits some. In the table there are roughly 42,000 clones, roughly 70% of which are singletons. Points on this clone: The antigen is not known.

This receptor was identified in a human donor who received a COVID-19 vaccine. The V and J genes are TRBV28 and TRBJ1-5, with TRBD1 as a possible D gene (6 bases). The sequencing here drew on CD4+ T cells from PBMCs cultured with HCoV-OC43 spike peptides, taken before COVID-19 vaccination. This sample's subset: HCoV-OC43 spike overlapping peptide pool stimulation. In nucleotides, the CDR3 is TGTGCCAGCAGGCTTGCCGGGTCCCCGGACAGCATTCGGCATTTT. Translating it yields CASRLAGSPDSIRHF.